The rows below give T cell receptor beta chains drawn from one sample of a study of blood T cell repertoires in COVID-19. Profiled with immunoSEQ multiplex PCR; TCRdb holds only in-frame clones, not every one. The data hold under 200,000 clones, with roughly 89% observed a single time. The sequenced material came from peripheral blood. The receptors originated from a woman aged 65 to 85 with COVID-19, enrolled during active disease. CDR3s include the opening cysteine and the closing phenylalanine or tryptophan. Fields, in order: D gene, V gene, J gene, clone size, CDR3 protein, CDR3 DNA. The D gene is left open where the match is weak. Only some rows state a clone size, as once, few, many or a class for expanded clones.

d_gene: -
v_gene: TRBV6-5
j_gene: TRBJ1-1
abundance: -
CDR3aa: CASSRGGLNTEAFF
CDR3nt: TGTGCCAGCAGCAGGGGAGGGCTTAACACTGAAGCTTTCTTT

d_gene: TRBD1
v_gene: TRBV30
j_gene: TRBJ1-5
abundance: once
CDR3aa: CAWSKGQGAQPQHF
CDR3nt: TGTGCCTGGAGTAAAGGACAGGGGGCCCAGCCCCAGCATTTT

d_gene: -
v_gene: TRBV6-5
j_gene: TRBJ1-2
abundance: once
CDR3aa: CASPRCLSLWGYTF
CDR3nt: TGTGCCAGCCCCCGGTGTCTTAGTCTATGGGGCTACACCTTC

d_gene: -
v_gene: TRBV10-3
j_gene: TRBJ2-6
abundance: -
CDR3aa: CAISVGSGYSGANVLTF
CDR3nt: TGTGCCATCAGTGTGGGCAGTGGGTACTCTGGGGCCAACGTCCTGACTTTC

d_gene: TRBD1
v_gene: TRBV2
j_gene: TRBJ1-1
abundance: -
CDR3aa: CASTLDRGSYEAFF
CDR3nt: TGTGCCAGCACTTTGGACAGGGGGTCCTATGAAGCTTTCTTT

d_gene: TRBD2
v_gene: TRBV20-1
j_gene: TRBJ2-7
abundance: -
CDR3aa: CSASDQRGGRF
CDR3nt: TGCAGTGCTAGTGATCAGCGGGGGGGCCGCTTC

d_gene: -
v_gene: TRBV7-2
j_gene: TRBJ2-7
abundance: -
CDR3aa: CASSLGYSRRGRYEQYF
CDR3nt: TGTGCCAGCAGCTTAGGATATTCGCGCAGGGGCCGGTACGAGCAGTACTTC

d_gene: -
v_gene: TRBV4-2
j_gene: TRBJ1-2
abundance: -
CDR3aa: CASSQDPGNNYGYTF
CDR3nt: TGTGCCAGCAGCCAAGATCCGGGGAATAACTATGGCTACACCTTC

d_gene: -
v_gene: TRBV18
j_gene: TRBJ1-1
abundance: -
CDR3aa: CASSQKDIRTEAFF
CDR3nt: TGTGCCAGCTCACAAAAGGACATTAGGACTGAAGCTTTCTTT

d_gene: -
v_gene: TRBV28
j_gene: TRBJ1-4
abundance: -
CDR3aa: CASSFAGAPVGTNEKLFF
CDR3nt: TGTGCCAGCAGTTTTGCGGGGGCGCCCGTGGGAACTAATGAAAAACTGTTTTTT

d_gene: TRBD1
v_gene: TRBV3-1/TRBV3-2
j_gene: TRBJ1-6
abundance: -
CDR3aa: CASSPGQGGSPLHF
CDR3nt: TGTGCCAGCAGCCCCGGACAGGGAGGTTCACCCCTCCACTTT

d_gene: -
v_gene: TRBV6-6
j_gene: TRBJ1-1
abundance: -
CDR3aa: CATLGGMNTEAFF
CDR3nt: TGTGCCACCCTGGGGGGGATGAACACTGAAGCTTTCTTT

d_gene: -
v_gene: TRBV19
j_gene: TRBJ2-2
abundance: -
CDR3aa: CASCLAGLPPELFF
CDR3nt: TGTGCCAGTTGCCTGGCAGGGCTACCCCCCGAGCTGTTTTTT

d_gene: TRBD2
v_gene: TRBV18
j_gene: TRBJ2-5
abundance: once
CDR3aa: CASSPGLAGGPKTQYF
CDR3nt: TGTGCCAGCTCACCAGGACTAGCGGGGGGGCCCAAGACCCAGTACTTC

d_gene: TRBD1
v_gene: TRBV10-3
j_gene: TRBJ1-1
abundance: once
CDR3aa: CAIRGQGGGRLNTEAFF
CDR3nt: TGTGCCATCAGAGGACAGGGAGGGGGAAGGCTGAACACTGAAGCTTTCTTT

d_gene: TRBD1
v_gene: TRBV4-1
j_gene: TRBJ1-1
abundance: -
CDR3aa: CASSQGQGVNTEAFF
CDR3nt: TGCGCCAGCAGCCAAGGACAGGGGGTTAACACTGAAGCTTTCTTT

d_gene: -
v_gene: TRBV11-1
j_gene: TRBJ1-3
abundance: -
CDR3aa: CASRLAPGSGNTIYF
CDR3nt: TGTGCCAGCAGACTAGCCCCCGGCTCTGGAAACACCATATATTTT

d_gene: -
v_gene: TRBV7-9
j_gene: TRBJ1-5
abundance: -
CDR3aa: CASSLTGYQPQHF
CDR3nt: TGTGCCAGCAGCCTAACAGGGTACCAGCCCCAGCATTTT

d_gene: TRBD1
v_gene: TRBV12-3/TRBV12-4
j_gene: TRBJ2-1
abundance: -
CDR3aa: CASSLGQGNEQFF
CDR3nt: TGTGCCAGCAGTCTGGGACAGGGTAATGAGCAGTTCTTC

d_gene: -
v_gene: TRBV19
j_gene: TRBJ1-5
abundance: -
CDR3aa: CASSIRGNPANQPQHF
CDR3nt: TGTGCCAGTAGTATCCGGGGGAACCCAGCCAATCAGCCCCAGCATTTT

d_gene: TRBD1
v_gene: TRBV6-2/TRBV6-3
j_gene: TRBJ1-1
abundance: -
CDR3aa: CASSYTDRAEAFF
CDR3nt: TGTGCCAGCAGTTACACGGACAGGGCTGAAGCTTTCTTT

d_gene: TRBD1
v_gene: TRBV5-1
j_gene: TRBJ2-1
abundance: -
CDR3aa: CASSSDRAAWNEQFF
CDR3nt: TGCGCCAGCAGCTCAGACAGGGCGGCCTGGAATGAGCAGTTCTTC

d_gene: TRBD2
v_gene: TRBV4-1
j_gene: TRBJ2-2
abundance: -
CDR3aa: CASSQERGGIGELFF
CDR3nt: TGCGCCAGCAGCCAAGAACGGGGGGGCATCGGGGAGCTGTTTTTT

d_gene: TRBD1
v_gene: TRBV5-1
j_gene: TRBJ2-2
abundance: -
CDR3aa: CASSRDRANGELFF
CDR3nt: TGCGCCAGCAGCCGGGACAGGGCCAACGGGGAGCTGTTTTTT

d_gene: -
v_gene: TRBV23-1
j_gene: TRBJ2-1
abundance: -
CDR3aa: CASSQGAAATNEQFF
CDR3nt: TGCGCCAGCAGTCAAGGGGCAGCCGCCACGAATGAGCAGTTCTTC

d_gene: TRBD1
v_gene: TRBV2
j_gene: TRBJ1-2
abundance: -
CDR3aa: CAISGGLLYGYTF
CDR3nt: TGTGCCATCTCAGGGGGCCTACTCTATGGCTACACCTTC

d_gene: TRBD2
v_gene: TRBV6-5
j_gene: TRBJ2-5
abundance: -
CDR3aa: CASSKGLAGGGTQYF
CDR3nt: TGTGCCAGCAGTAAGGGACTAGCGGGGGGCGGGACCCAGTACTTC

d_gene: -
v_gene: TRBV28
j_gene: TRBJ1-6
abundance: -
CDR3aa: CASSFQDNSPLHF
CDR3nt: TGTGCCAGCAGTTTCCAGGATAATTCACCCCTCCACTTT

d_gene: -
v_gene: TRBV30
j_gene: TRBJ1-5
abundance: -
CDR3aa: CAWSGQYSNQPQHF
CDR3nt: TGTGCCTGGAGTGGTCAGTATAGCAATCAGCCCCAGCATTTT

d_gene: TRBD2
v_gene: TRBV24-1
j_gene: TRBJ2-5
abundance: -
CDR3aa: CATSEGSGGALETQYF
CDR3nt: TGTGCCACCAGTGAGGGGAGCGGGGGGGCCTTGGAGACCCAGTACTTC

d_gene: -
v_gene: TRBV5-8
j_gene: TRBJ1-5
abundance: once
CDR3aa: CASSLNMGSHNQPQHF
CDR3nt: TGTGCCAGCAGCTTAAACATGGGCAGTCACAATCAGCCCCAGCATTTT

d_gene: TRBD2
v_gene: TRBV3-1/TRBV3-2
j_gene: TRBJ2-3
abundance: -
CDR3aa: CASSQIAGGGTDTQYF
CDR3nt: TGTGCCAGCAGCCAAATAGCGGGGGGTGGGACAGATACGCAGTATTTT

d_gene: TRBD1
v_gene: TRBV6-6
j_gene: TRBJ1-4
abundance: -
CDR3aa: CASSYTGAEDEKLFF
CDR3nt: TGTGCCAGCAGTTACACAGGGGCGGAGGATGAAAAACTGTTTTTT

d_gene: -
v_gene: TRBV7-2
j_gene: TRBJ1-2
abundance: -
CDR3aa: CASSEVLGLRNGYTF
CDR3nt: TGTGCCAGCAGCGAAGTCTTGGGCTTAAGGAATGGCTACACCTTC

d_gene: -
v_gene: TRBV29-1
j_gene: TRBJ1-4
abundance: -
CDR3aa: CSVEGGRDEKLFF
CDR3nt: TGCAGCGTTGAGGGGGGGAGGGATGAAAAACTGTTTTTT

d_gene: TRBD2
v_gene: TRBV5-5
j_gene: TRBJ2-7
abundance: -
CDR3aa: CASSLATSGGGVYEQYF
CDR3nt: TGTGCCAGCAGCTTGGCCACTAGCGGGGGAGGAGTATACGAGCAGTACTTC

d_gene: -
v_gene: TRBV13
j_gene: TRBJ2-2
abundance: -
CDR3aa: CASSLGRYRGSTGELFF
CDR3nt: TGTGCCAGCAGCTTAGGCCGTTACCGAGGGAGTACCGGGGAGCTGTTTTTT

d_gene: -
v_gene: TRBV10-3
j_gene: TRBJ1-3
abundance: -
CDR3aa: CAIEGSLRNTIYF
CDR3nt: TGTGCCATCGAGGGCAGTTTGCGCAACACCATATATTTT

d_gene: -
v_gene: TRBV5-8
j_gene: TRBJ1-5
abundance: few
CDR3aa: CASSLQADQPQHF
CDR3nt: TGTGCCAGCAGCTTGCAAGCGGATCAGCCCCAGCATTTT

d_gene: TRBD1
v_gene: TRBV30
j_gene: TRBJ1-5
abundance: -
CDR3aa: CAWGGQSNQPQHF
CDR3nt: TGTGCCTGGGGGGGACAGAGTAATCAGCCCCAGCATTTT

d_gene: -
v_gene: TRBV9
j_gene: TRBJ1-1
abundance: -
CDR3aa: CASSVVTDQKRAFF
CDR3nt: TGTGCCAGCAGCGTCGTTACAGACCAGAAGCGGGCTTTCTTT

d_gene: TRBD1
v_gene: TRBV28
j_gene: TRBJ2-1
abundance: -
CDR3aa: CASSTRTRGPGNEQFF
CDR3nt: TGTGCCAGCAGTACCCGGACCAGGGGGCCGGGCAATGAGCAGTTCTTC

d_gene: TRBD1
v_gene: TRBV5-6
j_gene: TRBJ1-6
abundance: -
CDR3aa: CASSPTGQGNSPLHF
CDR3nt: TGTGCCAGCAGCCCCACGGGACAGGGTAATTCACCCCTCCACTTT

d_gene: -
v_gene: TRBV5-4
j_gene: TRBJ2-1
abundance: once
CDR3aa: CASSLPGGPPGPEQFF
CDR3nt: TGTGCCAGCAGCTTGCCCGGGGGGCCCCCTGGTCCTGAGCAGTTCTTC

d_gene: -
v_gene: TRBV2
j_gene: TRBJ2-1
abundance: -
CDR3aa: CASSEESGYNEQFF
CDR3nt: TGTGCCAGCAGTGAAGAGTCAGGATACAATGAGCAGTTCTTC

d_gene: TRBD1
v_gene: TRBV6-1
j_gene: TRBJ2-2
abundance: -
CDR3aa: CASSETIGDRGTGELFF
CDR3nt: TGTGCCAGCAGTGAAACCATCGGGGACAGAGGCACCGGGGAGCTGTTTTTT

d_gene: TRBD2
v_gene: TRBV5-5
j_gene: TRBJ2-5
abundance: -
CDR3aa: CASSLGLAGGQETQYF
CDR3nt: TGTGCCAGCAGCTTGGGACTAGCGGGGGGGCAAGAGACCCAGTACTTC

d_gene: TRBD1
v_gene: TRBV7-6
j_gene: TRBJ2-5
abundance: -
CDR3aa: CASSPLGTGFETQYF
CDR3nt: TGTGCCAGCAGCCCTCTCGGGACAGGGTTTGAGACCCAGTACTTC

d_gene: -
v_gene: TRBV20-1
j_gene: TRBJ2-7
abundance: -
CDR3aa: CSAEVGQEQYF
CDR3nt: TGCAGTGCTGAGGTCGGACAGGAGCAGTACTTC